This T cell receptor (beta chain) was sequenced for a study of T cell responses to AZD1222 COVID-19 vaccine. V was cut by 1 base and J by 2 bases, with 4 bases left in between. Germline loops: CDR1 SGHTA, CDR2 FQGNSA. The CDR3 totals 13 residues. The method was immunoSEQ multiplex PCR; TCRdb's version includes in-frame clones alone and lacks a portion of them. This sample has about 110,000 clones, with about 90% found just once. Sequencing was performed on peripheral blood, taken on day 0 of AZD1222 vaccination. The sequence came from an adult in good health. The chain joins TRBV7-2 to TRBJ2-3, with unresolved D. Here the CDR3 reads CASSLVVTDTQYF. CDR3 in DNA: TGTGCCAGCAGCTTAGTGGTCACAGATACGCAGTATTTT.